This is a list of T cell receptor beta chains from one sample in a study of cytomegalovirus exposure and HLA in healthy donors. Repertoires were generated with immunoSEQ multiplex PCR, while TCRdb's copy carries only in-frame clones and drops some. The repertoire holds about 110,000 clones, with approximately 79% as singletons. Specimen: PBMCs. The receptors shown here come from a middle-aged woman in good health and CMV-seropositive. CDR3s include the opening cysteine and the closing phenylalanine or tryptophan. Fields, in order: J gene, V gene, D gene, clone size, CDR3 protein, CDR3 DNA. The D gene is left open where the match is weak. Some rows mark clone size as missing; the rest say once, few, many or name a class of expanded clone.

>TRBJ2-2|TRBV2|.|.
CASSEISPGELFF
TGTGCCAGCAGTGAAATTAGTCCCGGGGAGCTGTTTTTT
>TRBJ1-4|TRBV10-3|TRBD1|few
CAISETGQGGKLFF
TGTGCCATCAGTGAGACGGGACAGGGAGGAAAACTGTTTTTT
>TRBJ2-3|TRBV11-3|TRBD1|.
CASKPGGTDTQYF
TGTGCCAGCAAGCCAGGGGGAACAGATACGCAGTATTTT
>TRBJ1-2|TRBV30|TRBD1|.
CAWRETGSLYGYTF
TGTGCCTGGAGAGAGACAGGGAGTCTCTATGGCTACACCTTC
>TRBJ2-5|TRBV6-1|.|once
CASSEGLGVGETQYF
TGTGCCAGCAGTGAAGGGTTAGGGGTTGGAGAGACCCAGTACTTC
>TRBJ2-7|TRBV6-1|.|few
CASSNDRVYEQYF
TGTGCCAGCAGTAATGACAGAGTCTACGAGCAGTACTTC
>TRBJ2-1|TRBV5-4|.|once
CASSLDAGASSYNEQFF
TGTGCCAGCAGCTTGGACGCGGGGGCTAGCTCCTACAATGAGCAGTTCTTC
>TRBJ2-7|TRBV5-5|.|.
CASSLSPYEQYF
TGTGCCAGCAGCTTGTCCCCATACGAGCAGTACTTC
>TRBJ1-5|TRBV7-2|.|.
CASSPLRGSNQPQHF
TGTGCCAGCAGCCCTCTCCGGGGGTCCAATCAGCCCCAGCATTTT
>TRBJ2-1|TRBV6-4|TRBD2|.
CASKILAGGNNEQFF
TGTGCCAGCAAGATTCTAGCGGGGGGTAACAATGAGCAGTTCTTC
>TRBJ2-5|TRBV15|.|.
CATSRDWAKRGETQYF
TGTGCCACCAGCAGAGACTGGGCCAAACGAGGGGAGACCCAGTACTTC
>TRBJ1-3|TRBV2|TRBD1|few
CASTFGQGLGNTIYF
TGTGCCAGCACTTTTGGACAGGGACTTGGAAACACCATATATTTT
>TRBJ2-6|TRBV10-3|TRBD2|.
CAISRGGGAGANVLTF
TGTGCCATCTCCCGGGGGGGTGGTGCTGGGGCCAACGTCCTGACTTTC
>TRBJ2-5|TRBV10-3|TRBD2|once
CAISSRTSGAGETQYF
TGTGCCATCAGTTCCCGGACTAGCGGGGCAGGGGAGACCCAGTACTTC
>TRBJ2-5|TRBV10-1|TRBD1|.
CASSEGGQQETQYF
TGCGCCAGCAGTGAGGGGGGACAGCAAGAGACCCAGTACTTC
>TRBJ1-5|TRBV2|TRBD1|.
CASSDRTGGNQPQHF
TGTGCCAGCAGTGACCGGACAGGGGGAAATCAGCCCCAGCATTTT
>TRBJ1-2|TRBV4-1|TRBD1|.
CASSQGTGETYGYTF
TGCGCCAGCAGCCAGGGGACAGGGGAGACTTATGGCTACACCTTC
>TRBJ2-1|TRBV6-5|.|few
CASARQPSYNEQFF
TGTGCCAGCGCGCGGCAGCCCTCCTACAATGAGCAGTTCTTC
>TRBJ2-1|TRBV11-3|TRBD1|once
CASSSGQVGIHEQFF
TGTGCCAGCAGCTCGGGACAGGTCGGGATACATGAGCAGTTCTTC
>TRBJ1-1|TRBV20-1|.|.
CSAPLGVPAFF
TGCAGTGCACCCCTCGGGGTACCAGCTTTCTTT
>TRBJ1-1|TRBV6-5|.|few
CASSYSAGNTEAFF
TGTGCCAGCAGTTACTCGGCGGGGAACACTGAAGCTTTCTTT
>TRBJ1-4|TRBV4-1|.|.
CASSQDRGYPNEKLFF
TGCGCCAGCAGCCAAGATCGGGGGTACCCTAATGAAAAACTGTTTTTT
>TRBJ1-5|TRBV7-9|TRBD1|once
CASSGTGAQPQHF
TGTGCCAGCAGCGGGACAGGGGCCCAGCCCCAGCATTTT
>TRBJ1-1|TRBV5-1|.|.
CASSIQTSGNTEAFF
TGCGCCAGCAGCATACAAACCTCGGGGAACACTGAAGCTTTCTTT
>TRBJ1-1|TRBV20-1|TRBD1|.
CSADDRALAFF
TGCAGTGCCGACGACAGGGCGCTCGCTTTCTTT
>TRBJ1-6|TRBV9|TRBD1|.
CASSVGQDRLNSPLHF
TGTGCCAGCAGCGTCGGACAGGACCGTCTTAATTCACCCCTCCACTTT
>TRBJ1-5|TRBV6-6|.|.
CASRTDTVGNQPQHF
TGTGCCAGCAGGACCGACACGGTTGGCAATCAGCCCCAGCATTTT
>TRBJ1-6|TRBV11-1|.|.
CASSLESVHSPLHF
TGTGCCAGCAGCTTAGAGTCAGTTCATTCACCCCTCCACTTT
>TRBJ2-1|TRBV7-7|.|few
CASSAGLDSYNEQFF
TGTGCTAGCAGCGCCGGACTCGACTCCTACAATGAGCAGTTCTTC
>TRBJ1-5|TRBV30|.|few
CAWSVGGALTNQPQHF
TGTGCCTGGAGTGTGGGGGGGGCTCTTACCAATCAGCCCCAGCATTTT
>TRBJ1-4|TRBV30|.|.
CAWSGGLSKLFF
TGTGCCTGGAGTGGGGGCCTGAGCAAACTGTTTTTT
>TRBJ2-7|TRBV30|TRBD1|.
CAWGWGQGVHEQYF
TGTGCCTGGGGTTGGGGACAGGGGGTTCACGAGCAGTACTTC
>TRBJ2-1|TRBV4-3|.|.
CASSLQTGTNYNEQFF
TGCGCCAGCAGCCTACAAACAGGGACCAACTACAATGAGCAGTTCTTC
>TRBJ2-1|TRBV6-5|TRBD2|once
CASRRIAGGYHEQFF
TGTGCCAGCAGGCGCATAGCGGGGGGGTATCATGAGCAGTTCTTC
>TRBJ2-2|TRBV5-6|.|.
CASSLQGLNTGELFF
TGTGCCAGCAGCTTGCAGGGTCTTAACACCGGGGAGCTGTTTTTT
>TRBJ2-2|TRBV2|.|.
CASREDTGELFF
TGTGCCAGCAGAGAGGACACCGGGGAGCTGTTTTTT
>TRBJ1-1|TRBV27|TRBD1|.
CASSLSARGDTEAFF
TGTGCCAGCAGTTTATCAGCCAGGGGGGACACTGAAGCTTTCTTT
>TRBJ2-1|TRBV6-5|.|few
CASSYLPGEQFF
TGTGCCAGCAGTTACCTACCAGGAGAGCAGTTCTTC
>TRBJ1-4|TRBV27|.|once
CASSLLSDEKLFF
TGTGCCAGCAGTTTATTGTCGGATGAAAAACTGTTTTTT
>TRBJ1-1|TRBV2|.|.
CASRDGQYRAFF
TGTGCCAGCAGGGATGGACAGTATCGCGCTTTCTTT
>TRBJ1-1|TRBV30|TRBD1|.
CAWSVTGGAEAFF
TGTGCCTGGAGTGTTACAGGGGGCGCTGAAGCTTTCTTT